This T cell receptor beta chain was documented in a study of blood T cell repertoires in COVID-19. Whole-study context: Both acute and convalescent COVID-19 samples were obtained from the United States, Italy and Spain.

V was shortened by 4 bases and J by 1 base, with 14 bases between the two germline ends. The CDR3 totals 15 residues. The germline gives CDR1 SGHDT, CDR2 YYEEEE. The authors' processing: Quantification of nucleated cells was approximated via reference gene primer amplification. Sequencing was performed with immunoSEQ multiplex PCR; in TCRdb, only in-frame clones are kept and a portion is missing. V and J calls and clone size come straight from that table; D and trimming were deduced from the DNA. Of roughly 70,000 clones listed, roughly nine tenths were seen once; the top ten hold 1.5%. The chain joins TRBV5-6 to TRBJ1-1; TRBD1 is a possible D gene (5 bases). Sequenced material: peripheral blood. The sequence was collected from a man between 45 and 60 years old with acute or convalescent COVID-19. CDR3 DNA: TGTGCCAGCAGCGTGGGACGGGTGACGAACACTGAAGCTTTCTTT. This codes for CASSVGRVTNTEAFF.